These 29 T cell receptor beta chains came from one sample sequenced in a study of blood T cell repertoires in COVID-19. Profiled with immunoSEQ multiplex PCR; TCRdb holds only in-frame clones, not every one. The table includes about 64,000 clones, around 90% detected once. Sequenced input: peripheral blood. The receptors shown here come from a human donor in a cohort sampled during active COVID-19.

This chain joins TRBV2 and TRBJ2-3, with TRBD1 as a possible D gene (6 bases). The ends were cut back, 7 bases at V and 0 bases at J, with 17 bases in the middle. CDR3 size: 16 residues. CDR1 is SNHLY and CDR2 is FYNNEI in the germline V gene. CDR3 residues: CASTDSHSPSTDTQYF. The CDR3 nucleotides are TGTGCCAGCACGGACAGCCACAGCCCTAGCACAGATACGCAGTATTTT.

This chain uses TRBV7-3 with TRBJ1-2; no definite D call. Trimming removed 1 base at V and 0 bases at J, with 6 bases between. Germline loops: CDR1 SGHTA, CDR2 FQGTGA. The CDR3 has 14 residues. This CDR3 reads CASSLNIANYGYTF. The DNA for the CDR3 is TGTGCCAGCAGCTTAAACATCGCTAACTATGGCTACACCTTC.

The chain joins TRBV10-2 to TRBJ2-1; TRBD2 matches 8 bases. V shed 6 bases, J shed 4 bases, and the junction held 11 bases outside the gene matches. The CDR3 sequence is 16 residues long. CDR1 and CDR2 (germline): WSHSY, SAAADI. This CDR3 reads CASRTSSGTSYNEQFF. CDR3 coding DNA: TGCGCCAGCAGAACCTCCTCAGGGACTAGTTACAATGAGCAGTTCTTC.

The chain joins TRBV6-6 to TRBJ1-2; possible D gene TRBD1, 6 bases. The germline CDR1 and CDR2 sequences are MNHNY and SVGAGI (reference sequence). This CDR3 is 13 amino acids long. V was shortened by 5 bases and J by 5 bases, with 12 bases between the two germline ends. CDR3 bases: TGTGCCAGCAGTGGACAGAGCCCTTATGGCTACACCTTC. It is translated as CASSGQSPYGYTF.

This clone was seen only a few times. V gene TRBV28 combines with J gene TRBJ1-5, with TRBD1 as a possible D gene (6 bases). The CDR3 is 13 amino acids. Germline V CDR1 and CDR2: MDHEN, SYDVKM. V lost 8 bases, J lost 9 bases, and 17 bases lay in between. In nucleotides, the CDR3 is TGTGCCAGCGGGGGACACCGCCTAGGGCCCCAGCATTTT. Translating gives CASGGHRLGPQHF.

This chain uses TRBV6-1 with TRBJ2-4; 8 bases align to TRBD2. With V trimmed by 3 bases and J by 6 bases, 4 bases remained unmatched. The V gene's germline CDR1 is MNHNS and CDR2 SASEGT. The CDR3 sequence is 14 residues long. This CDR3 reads CASSDSGGGNIQYF. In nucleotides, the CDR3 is TGTGCCAGCAGTGACAGCGGGGGAGGAAACATTCAGTACTTC.

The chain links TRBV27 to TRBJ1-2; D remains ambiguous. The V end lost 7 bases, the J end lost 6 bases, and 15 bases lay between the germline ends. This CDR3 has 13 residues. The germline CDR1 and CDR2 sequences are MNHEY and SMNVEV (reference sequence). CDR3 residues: CASIGRDENGYTF. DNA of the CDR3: TGTGCCAGCATCGGACGGGATGAGAATGGCTACACCTTC.

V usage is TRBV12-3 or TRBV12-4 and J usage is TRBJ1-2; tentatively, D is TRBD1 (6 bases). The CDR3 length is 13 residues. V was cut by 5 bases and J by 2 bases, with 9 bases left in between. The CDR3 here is CASSRGQNYGYTF. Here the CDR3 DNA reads TGTGCCAGCAGTCGTGGACAGAACTATGGCTACACCTTC.

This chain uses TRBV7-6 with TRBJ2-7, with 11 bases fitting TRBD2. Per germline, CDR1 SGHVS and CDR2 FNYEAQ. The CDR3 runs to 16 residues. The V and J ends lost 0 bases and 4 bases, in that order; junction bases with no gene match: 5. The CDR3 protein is CASSLAATSGMYEQYF. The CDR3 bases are TGTGCCAGCAGCTTAGCGGCGACTAGCGGGATGTACGAGCAGTACTTC.

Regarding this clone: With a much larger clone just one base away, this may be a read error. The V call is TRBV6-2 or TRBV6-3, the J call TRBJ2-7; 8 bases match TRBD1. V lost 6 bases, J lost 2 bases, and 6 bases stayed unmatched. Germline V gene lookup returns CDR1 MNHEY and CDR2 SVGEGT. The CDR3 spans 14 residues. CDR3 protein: CASSQTGVPYEQYF. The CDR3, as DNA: TGTGCCAGCAGCCAGACAGGGGTCCCCTACGAGCAGTACTTC.

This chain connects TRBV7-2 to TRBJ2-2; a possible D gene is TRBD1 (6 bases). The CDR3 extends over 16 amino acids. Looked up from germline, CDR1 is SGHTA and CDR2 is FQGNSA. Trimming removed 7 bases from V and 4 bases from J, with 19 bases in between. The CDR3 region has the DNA TGTGCCAGCAACAACGCCGGGACACGGGCCACCGGGGAGCTGTTTTTT. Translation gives CASNNAGTRATGELFF.

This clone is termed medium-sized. The CDR3 loop is CATSETTGGLQPQHF. The CDR3 DNA follows: TGTGCCACCAGTGAGACAACAGGGGGCCTACAGCCCCAGCATTTT. The chain employs TRBV24-1 and TRBJ1-5, with 9 positions matching TRBD1. V was pared by 4 bases and J by 7 bases, with 7 bases of the junction left unmatched. Germline V gene data show CDR1 as KGHDR and CDR2 as SFDVKD. The CDR3 runs 15 residues.

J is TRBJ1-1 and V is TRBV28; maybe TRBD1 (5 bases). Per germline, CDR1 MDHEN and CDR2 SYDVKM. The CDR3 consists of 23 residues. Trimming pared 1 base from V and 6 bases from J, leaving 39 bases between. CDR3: CASSLLIESAVGGLRRLIPEAFF. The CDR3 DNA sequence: TGTGCCAGCAGTTTATTAATCGAGAGTGCCGTGGGGGGATTGAGGAGGTTGATCCCTGAAGCTTTCTTT.

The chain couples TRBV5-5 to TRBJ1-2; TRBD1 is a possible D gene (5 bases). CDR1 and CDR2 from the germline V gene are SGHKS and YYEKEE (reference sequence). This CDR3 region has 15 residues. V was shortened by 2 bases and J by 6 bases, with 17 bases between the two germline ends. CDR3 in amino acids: CASSFPGGELHGYTF. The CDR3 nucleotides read TGTGCCAGCAGCTTCCCGGGGGGAGAGTTGCATGGCTACACCTTC.

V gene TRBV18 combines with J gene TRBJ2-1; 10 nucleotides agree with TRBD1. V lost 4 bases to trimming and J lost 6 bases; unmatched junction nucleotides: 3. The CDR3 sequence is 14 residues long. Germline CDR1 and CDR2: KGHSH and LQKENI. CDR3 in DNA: TGTGCCAGCTCACGACAGGGGGCCGGCAATGAGCAGTTCTTC. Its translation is CASSRQGAGNEQFF.

CDR3 nucleotide sequence: TGTGCCAGCAGAACGCCAGGGGCGAGCTATGGCTACACCTTC. This codes for CASRTPGASYGYTF. V is TRBV5-4 and J is TRBJ1-2, with D maybe TRBD1 (6 bases). The CDR3 is made up of 14 amino acids. Trimming took off 5 bases at V and 4 bases at J, with 15 bases between the two ends. Germline V gene lookup returns CDR1 SGHNT and CDR2 YYREEE (reference sequence).

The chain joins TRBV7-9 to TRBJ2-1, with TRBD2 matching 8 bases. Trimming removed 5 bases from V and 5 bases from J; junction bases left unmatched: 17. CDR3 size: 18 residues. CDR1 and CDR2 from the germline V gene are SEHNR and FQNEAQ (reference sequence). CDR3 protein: CASSPRGVREGIHNEQFF. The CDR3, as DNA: TGTGCCAGCAGCCCAAGGGGTGTACGGGAGGGGATTCACAATGAGCAGTTCTTC.

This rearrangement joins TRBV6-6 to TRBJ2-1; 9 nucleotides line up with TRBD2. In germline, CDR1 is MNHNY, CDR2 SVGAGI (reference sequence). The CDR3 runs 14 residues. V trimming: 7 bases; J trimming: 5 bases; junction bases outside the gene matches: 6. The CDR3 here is CASTRSGGNNEQFF. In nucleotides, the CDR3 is TGTGCCAGCACCCGTAGCGGGGGAAACAATGAGCAGTTCTTC.

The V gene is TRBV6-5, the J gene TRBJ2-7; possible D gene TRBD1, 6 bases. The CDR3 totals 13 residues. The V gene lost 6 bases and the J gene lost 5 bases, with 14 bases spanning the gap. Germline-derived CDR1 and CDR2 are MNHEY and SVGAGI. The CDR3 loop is CASSGQGKDEQYF. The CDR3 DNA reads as TGTGCCAGCAGCGGGCAGGGGAAGGACGAGCAGTACTTC.

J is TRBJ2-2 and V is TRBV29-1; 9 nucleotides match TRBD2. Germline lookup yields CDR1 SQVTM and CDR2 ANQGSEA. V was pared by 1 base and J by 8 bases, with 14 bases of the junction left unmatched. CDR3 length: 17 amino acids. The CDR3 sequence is CSVEAVNLAGGLGELFF. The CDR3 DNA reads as TGCAGCGTTGAAGCCGTGAACCTGGCGGGAGGGCTAGGGGAGCTGTTTTTT.

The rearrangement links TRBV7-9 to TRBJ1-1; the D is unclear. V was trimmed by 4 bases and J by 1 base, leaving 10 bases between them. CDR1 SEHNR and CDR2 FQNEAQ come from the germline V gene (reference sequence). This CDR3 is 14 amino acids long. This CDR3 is CASSSFVKNTEAFF. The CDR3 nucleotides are TGTGCCAGCAGCTCCTTCGTTAAGAACACTGAAGCTTTCTTT. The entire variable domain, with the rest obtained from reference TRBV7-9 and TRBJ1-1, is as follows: DTGVSQNPRHKITKRGQNVTFRCDPISEHNRLYWYRQTLGQGPEFLTYFQNEAQLEKSRLLSDRFSAERPKGSFSTLEIQRTEQGDSAMYLCASSSFVKNTEAFFGQGTRLTVV.

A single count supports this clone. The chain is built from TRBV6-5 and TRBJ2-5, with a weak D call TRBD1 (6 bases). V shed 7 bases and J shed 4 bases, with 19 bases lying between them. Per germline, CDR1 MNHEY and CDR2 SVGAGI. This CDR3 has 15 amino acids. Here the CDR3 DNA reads TGTGCCAGCACATCAAACAGGGAGTATCGAGAGACCCAGTACTTC. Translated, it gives CASTSNREYRETQYF.

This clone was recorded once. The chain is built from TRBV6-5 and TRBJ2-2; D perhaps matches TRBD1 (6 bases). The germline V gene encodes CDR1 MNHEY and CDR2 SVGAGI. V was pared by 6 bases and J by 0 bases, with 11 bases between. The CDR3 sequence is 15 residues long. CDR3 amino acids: CASSRGQTNTGELFF. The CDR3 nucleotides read TGTGCCAGCAGCCGCGGACAGACGAACACCGGGGAGCTGTTTTTT.

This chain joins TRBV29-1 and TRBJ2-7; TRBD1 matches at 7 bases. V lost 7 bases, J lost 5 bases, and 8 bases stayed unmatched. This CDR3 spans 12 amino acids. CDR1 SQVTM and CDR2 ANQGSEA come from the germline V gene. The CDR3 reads CSGVGQFHEQYF. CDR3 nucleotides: TGCAGCGGTGTGGGACAGTTCCACGAGCAGTACTTC.

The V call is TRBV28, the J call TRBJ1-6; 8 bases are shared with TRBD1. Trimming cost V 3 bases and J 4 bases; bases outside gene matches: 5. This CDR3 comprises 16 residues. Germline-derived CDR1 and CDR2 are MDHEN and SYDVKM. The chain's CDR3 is CASSFNRGAYNSPLHF. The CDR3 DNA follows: TGTGCCAGCAGTTTCAACAGGGGGGCATATAATTCACCCCTCCACTTT. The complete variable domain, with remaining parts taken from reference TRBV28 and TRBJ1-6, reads DVKVTQSSRYLVKRTGEKVFLECVQDMDHENMFWYRQDPGLGLRLIYFSYDVKMKEKGDIPEGYSVSREKKERFSLILESASTNQTSMYLCASSFNRGAYNSPLHFGNGTRLTVT.

CDR3 amino acids: CASRKAGGQTQYF. The CDR3 coding sequence is TGTGCCAGCAGGAAAGCGGGAGGGCAGACCCAGTACTTC. The chain couples TRBV13 to TRBJ2-5; 10 nucleotides line up with TRBD2. Losses at the gene ends were 6 bases for V and 6 bases for J; bases not matched to a gene: 4. Germline CDR1 reads PRHDT; CDR2 reads FYEKMQ (reference sequence). The CDR3 contains 13 residues.

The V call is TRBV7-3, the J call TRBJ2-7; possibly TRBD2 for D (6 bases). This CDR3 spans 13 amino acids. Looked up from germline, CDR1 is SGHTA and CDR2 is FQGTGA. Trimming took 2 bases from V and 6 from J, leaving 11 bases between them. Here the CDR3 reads CASSLWGVSEQYF. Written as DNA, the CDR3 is TGTGCCAGCAGCTTATGGGGGGTATCCGAGCAGTACTTC.

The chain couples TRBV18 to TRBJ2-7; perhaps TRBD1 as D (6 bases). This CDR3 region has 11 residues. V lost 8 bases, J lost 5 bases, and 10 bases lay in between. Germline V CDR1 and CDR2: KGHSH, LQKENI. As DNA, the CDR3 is TGTGCCAGCACGGACAGCCACGAGCAGTACTTC. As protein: CASTDSHEQYF.

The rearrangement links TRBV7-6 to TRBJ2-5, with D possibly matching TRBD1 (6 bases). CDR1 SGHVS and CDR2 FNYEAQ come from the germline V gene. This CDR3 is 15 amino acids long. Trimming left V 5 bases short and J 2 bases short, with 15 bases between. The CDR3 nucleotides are TGTGCCAGCAGCCGAATTGCAGGGGAACAAGAGACCCAGTACTTC. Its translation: CASSRIAGEQETQYF.